These 14 T cell receptor beta chains came from one sample sequenced in a study of cytomegalovirus exposure and HLA in healthy donors. Primers: 60 Vbeta forward and 13 Jbeta reverse. Method: immunoSEQ multiplex PCR; TCRdb's copy keeps in-frame clones and lacks some. The table records 150,000 to 200,000 clones, about 75% of them present only once. The sequenced sample consisted of PBMCs. The receptors were gathered from a female donor in good health and CMV-seronegative.

The rearrangement joins TRBV6-5 to TRBJ1-2; D call uncertain. Germline-derived CDR1 and CDR2 are MNHEY and SVGAGI. This CDR3 is built from 13 residues. With 6 bases removed from V and 8 bases from J, the gap between germline ends came to 16 bases. The DNA for the CDR3 is TGTGCCAGCAGACCCACAGCCCCACGGGGCTACACCTTC. Translating gives CASRPTAPRGYTF.

This chain uses TRBV18 with TRBJ2-2; TRBD2 aligns across 15 bases. The CDR3 runs 19 residues. Trimming at V came to 3 bases and at J to 2 bases, leaving 7 bases not matched to a gene. Per the germline V gene, CDR1 is KGHSH and CDR2 is LQKENI. The CDR3 region has the DNA TGTGCCAGCTCACCTGCGGGACTAGCGGGAGGCACCAACACCGGGGAGCTGTTTTTT. Residues: CASSPAGLAGGTNTGELFF.

The chain has TRBV19 and TRBJ2-7; D remains unclear. CDR1 is LNHDA and CDR2 is SQIVND in the germline V gene (reference sequence). Trimming stripped 5 bases from V and 3 bases from J, with 17 bases between. This CDR3 has 15 residues. The CDR3 sequence: CASSPSEASYYEQYF. The CDR3 coding sequence is TGTGCCAGTAGTCCCTCCGAGGCCTCCTACTACGAGCAGTACTTC. Filled out from reference TRBV19 and TRBJ2-7, the complete variable domain reads DGGITQSPKYLFRKEGQNVTLSCEQNLNHDAMYWYRQDPGQGLRLIYYSQIVNDFQKGDIAEGYSVSREKKESFPLTVTSAQKNPTAFYLCASSPSEASYYEQYFGPGTRLTVT.

J is TRBJ2-5 and V is TRBV20-1; a possible D gene is TRBD1 (5 bases). Germline V gene data show CDR1 as DFQATT and CDR2 as SNEGSKA (reference sequence). The CDR3 covers 11 residues. V gave up 4 bases and J gave up 11 bases, with 14 bases separating them. This chain's CDR3 is CSATSGRGQYF. CDR3 in DNA: TGCAGTGCTACCTCCGGTAGGGGACAGTACTTC.

The CDR3, as DNA: TGTGCCAGCAGCGTCGACAGGGTACAGACCCAGTACTTC. Translated, it gives CASSVDRVQTQYF. The rearrangement uses TRBV7-3 and TRBJ2-5, with 7 bases lining up with TRBD1. The CDR3 contains 13 residues. V lost 5 bases and J lost 6; bases outside the gene matches: 6. CDR1 and CDR2 (germline): SGHTA, FQGTGA.

V and J are TRBV5-6 and TRBJ2-7, with 10 positions matching TRBD1. J was trimmed by 4 bases and V by 4 bases; bases with no gene match: 8. The CDR3 sequence is 15 residues long. The germline V gene has CDR1 SGHDT and CDR2 YYEEEE. CDR3 sequence reads: CASSGLGQGIYEQYF. In DNA, the CDR3 is TGTGCCAGCAGCGGGCTGGGACAGGGGATTTACGAGCAGTACTTC.

CDR3 protein: CASSLTSITETQYF. The CDR3 nucleotides are TGCGCCAGCAGCCTCACTAGTATCACGGAGACCCAGTACTTC. V usage is TRBV4-1 and J usage is TRBJ2-5; tentatively, D is TRBD2 (5 bases). The CDR3 is made up of 14 amino acids. The V end lost 4 bases, the J end lost 5 bases, and 14 bases lay between the germline ends. CDR1 and CDR2 from the germline V gene are MGHRA and YSYEKL.

The chain links TRBV18 to TRBJ2-5; a possible D gene is TRBD2 (5 bases). V lost 6 bases, J lost 2 bases, and 10 bases lay in between. Germline CDR1 reads KGHSH; CDR2 reads LQKENI. This CDR3 has 13 residues. The CDR3 sequence is CASSPDLQETQYF. In DNA, the CDR3 is TGTGCCAGCTCCCCGGACTTGCAAGAGACCCAGTACTTC.

The rearrangement joins TRBV5-1 to TRBJ2-3, with 10 nucleotides matching TRBD1. This CDR3 comprises 16 residues. CDR1 and CDR2 from the germline V gene are SGHRS and YFSETQ. J was trimmed by 1 base and V by 4 bases; bases with no gene match: 6. Here the CDR3 DNA reads TGCGCCAGCAGCCGCCCCGGGACAGGGGGCACAGATACGCAGTATTTT. It encodes CASSRPGTGGTDTQYF.

The chain uses TRBV5-5 and TRBJ2-7, with 11 bases that match TRBD2. Unmatched junction bases numbered 8, after V lost 4 bases and J lost 2 bases. The germline CDR1 and CDR2 sequences are SGHKS and YYEKEE (reference sequence). This CDR3 spans 16 amino acids. The CDR3 loop is CASSPLSGRDPYEQYF. The CDR3 region has the DNA TGTGCCAGCAGCCCTCTTAGCGGGAGGGATCCCTACGAGCAGTACTTC. The whole variable domain, filled in from reference TRBV5-5 and TRBJ2-7, reads DAGVTQSPTHLIKTRGQQVTLRCSPISGHKSVSWYQQVLGQGPQFIFQYYEKEERGRGNFPDRFSARQFPNYSSELNVNALLLGDSALYLCASSPLSGRDPYEQYFGPGTRLTVT.

The gene calls are TRBV10-3 and TRBJ2-2, with D unclear. Germline CDR1 and CDR2: ENHRY and SYGVKD. This CDR3 has 15 residues. V was clipped by 2 bases and J by 0 bases, with 7 bases between them. The CDR3 spells CAISEVPSNTGELFF. The CDR3 nucleotides read TGTGCCATCAGTGAGGTCCCTTCGAACACCGGGGAGCTGTTTTTT.

This clone was observed a few times. CDR3 in DNA: TGTGCCAGCTCCTCGGGACAGGGGTCTCGCTACACCTTC. This sequence encodes CASSSGQGSRYTF. The chain is built from TRBV28 and TRBJ1-2; 10 bases match TRBD1. The J segment lost 9 bases and the V segment lost 8 bases, leaving 9 bases of the junction unmatched. Germline CDR1 MDHEN, CDR2 SYDVKM. The CDR3 extends over 13 amino acids.

The chain combines TRBV5-1 with TRBJ2-1; 13 bases match TRBD2. V lost 4 bases to trimming and J lost 7 bases; unmatched junction nucleotides: 14. In germline, CDR1 is SGHRS, CDR2 YFSETQ. The CDR3 loop spans 18 amino acids. CDR3 coding DNA: TGCGCCAGCAGCACCTGGACTAGCGGGAGTCGAGTAGGTAATGAGCAGTTCTTC. Translating gives CASSTWTSGSRVGNEQFF.

This chain connects TRBV19 to TRBJ2-1; TRBD2 matches at 7 bases. This CDR3 has 12 amino acids. Germline trimming cut 5 bases from V and 10 bases from J; bases unmatched to any gene: 5. The germline V gene encodes CDR1 LNHDA and CDR2 SQIVND (reference sequence). The CDR3 coding sequence is TGTGCCAGTAGTCACCCACTAGCGGAGCAGTTCTTC. Translating gives CASSHPLAEQFF.